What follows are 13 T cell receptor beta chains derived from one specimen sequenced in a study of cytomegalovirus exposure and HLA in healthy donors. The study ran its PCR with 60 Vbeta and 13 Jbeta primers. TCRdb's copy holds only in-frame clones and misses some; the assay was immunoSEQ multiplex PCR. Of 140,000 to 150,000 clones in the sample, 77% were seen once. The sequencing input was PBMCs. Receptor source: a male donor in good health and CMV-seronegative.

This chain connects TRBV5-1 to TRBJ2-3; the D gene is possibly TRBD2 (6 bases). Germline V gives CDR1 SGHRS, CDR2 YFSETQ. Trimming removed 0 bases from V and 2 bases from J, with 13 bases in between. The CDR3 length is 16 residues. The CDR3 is CASSLGLADFTDTQYF. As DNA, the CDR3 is TGCGCCAGCAGCTTGGGTTTAGCGGATTTCACAGATACGCAGTATTTT.

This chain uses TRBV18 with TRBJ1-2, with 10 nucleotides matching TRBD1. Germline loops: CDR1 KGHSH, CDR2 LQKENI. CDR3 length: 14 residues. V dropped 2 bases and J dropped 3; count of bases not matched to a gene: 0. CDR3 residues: CASSPGTGDYGYTF. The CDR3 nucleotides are TGTGCCAGCTCACCAGGGACAGGGGACTATGGCTACACCTTC.

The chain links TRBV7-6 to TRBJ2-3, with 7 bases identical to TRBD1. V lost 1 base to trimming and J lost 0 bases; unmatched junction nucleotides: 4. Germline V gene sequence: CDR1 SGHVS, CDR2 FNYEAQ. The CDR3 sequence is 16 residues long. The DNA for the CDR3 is TGTGCCAGCAGCTTAGGGACAGGATATAGCACAGATACGCAGTATTTT. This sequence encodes CASSLGTGYSTDTQYF.

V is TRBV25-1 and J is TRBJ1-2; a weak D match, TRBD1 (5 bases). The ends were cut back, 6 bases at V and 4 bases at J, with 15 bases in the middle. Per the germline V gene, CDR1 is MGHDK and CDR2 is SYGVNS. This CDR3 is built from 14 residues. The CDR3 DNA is TGTGCCAGCAGGGAGAATGGGGCGACCTATGGCTACACCTTC. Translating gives CASRENGATYGYTF.

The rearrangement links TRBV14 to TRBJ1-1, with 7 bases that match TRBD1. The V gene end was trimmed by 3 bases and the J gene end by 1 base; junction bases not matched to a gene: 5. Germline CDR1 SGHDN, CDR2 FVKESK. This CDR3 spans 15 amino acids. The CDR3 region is CASSQVPGGNTEAFF. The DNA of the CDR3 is TGTGCCAGCAGCCAGGTTCCAGGGGGGAACACTGAAGCTTTCTTT.

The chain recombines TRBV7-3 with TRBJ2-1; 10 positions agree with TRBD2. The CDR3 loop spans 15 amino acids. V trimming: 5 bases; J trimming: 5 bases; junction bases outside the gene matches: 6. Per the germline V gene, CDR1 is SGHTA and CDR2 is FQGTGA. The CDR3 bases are TGTGCCAGCAGCCCTCGTCTAGCGGGAGACAATGAGCAGTTCTTC. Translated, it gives CASSPRLAGDNEQFF. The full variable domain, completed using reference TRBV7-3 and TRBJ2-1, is GAGVSQTPSNKVTEKGKYVELRCDPISGHTALYWYRQSLGQGPEFLIYFQGTGAADDSGLPNDRFFAVRPEGSVSTLKIQRTERGDSAVYLCASSPRLAGDNEQFFGPGTRLTVL.

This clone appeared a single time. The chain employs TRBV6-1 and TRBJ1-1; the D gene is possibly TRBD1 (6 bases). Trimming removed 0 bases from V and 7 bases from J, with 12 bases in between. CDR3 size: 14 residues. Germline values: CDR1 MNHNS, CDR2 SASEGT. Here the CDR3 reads CASSEALQGREAFF. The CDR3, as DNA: TGTGCCAGCAGTGAAGCGTTACAGGGCCGTGAAGCTTTCTTT.

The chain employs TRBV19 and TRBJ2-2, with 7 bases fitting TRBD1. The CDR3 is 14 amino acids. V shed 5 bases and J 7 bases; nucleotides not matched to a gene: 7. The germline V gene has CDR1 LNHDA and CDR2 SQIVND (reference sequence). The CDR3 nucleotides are TGTGCCAGTAGTCCTGGGACAGTTGGCGGGGAGCTGTTTTTT. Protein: CASSPGTVGGELFF. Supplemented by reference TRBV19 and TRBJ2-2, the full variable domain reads DGGITQSPKYLFRKEGQNVTLSCEQNLNHDAMYWYRQDPGQGLRLIYYSQIVNDFQKGDIAEGYSVSREKKESFPLTVTSAQKNPTAFYLCASSPGTVGGELFFGEGSRLTVL.

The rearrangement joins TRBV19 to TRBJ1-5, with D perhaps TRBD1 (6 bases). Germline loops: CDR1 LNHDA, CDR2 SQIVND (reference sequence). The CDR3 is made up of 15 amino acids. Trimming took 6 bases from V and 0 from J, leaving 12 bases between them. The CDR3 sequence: CASRMRGNSNQPQHF. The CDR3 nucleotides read TGTGCCAGTAGAATGAGGGGGAATAGCAATCAGCCCCAGCATTTT.

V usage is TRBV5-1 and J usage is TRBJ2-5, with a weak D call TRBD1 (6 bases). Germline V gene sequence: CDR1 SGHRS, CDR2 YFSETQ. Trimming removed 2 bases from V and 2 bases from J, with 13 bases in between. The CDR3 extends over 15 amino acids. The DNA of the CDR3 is TGCGCCAGCAGCTTTGAAGGACAGCTACAAGAGACCCAGTACTTC. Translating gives CASSFEGQLQETQYF.

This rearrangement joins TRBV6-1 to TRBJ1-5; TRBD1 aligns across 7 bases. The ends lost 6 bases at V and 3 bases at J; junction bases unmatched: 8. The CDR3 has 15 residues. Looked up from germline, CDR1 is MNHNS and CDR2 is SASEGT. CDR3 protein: CASRARDSYNQPQHF. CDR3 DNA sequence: TGTGCCAGCAGGGCCCGGGACAGCTACAATCAGCCCCAGCATTTT.

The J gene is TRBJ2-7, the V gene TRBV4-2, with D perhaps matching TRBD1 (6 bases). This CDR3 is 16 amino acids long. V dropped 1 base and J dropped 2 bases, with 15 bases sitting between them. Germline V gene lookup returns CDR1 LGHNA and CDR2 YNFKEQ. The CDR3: CASSQVMEQGAYEQYF. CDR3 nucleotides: TGTGCCAGCAGCCAAGTAATGGAACAGGGAGCCTACGAGCAGTACTTC.

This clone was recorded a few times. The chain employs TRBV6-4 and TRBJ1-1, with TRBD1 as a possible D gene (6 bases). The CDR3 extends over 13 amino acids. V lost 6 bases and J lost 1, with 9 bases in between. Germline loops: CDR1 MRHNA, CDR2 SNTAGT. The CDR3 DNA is TGTGCCAGCAGCACAGGGCAGAACACTGAAGCTTTCTTT. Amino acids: CASSTGQNTEAFF.